Described below is a single T cell receptor beta chain sequence and its context. The target antigen is unknown. This sample is part of a study of T cell responses to AZD1222 COVID-19 vaccine. About the research overall: Second-dose groups at about 4 or about 12 weeks were pooled.

Study-level results: Only a handful of individuals given AZD1222 were seropositive at baseline. Reports say nearly half of spike-specific TCRs go after unmutated variant regions. Females outnumbered males among donors, who were mostly white British; clonal diversity was possibly underestimated.

CDR3 size: 16 residues. Germline-derived CDR1 and CDR2 are SEHNR and FQNEAQ (reference sequence). V gave up 5 bases and J gave up 4 bases; unmatched junction bases: 11. Assay: immunoSEQ multiplex PCR; the TCRdb copy retains only in-frame clones and omits some. In the table there are about 100,000 clones, less than 95% of which are singletons. The material sequenced was peripheral blood, taken on day 0 of AZD1222 vaccination. This receptor was taken from an adult in good health. The J gene is TRBJ1-1, the V gene TRBV7-9; 9 bases agree with TRBD1. The CDR3 sequence is CASSPGQGNEVTEAFF. In nucleotides, the CDR3 is TGTGCCAGCAGCCCCGGACAGGGGAATGAGGTCACTGAAGCTTTCTTT.